This passage covers 7 T cell receptor beta chains from one sample sequenced in a study of T cells after yellow fever vaccination. TCRdb reanalysed the 5' RACE reads using MiXCR and keeps one entry per CDR3 protein. The table has approximately 600,000 distinct CDR3 sequences, 12% seen once. The sequencing used PBMCs, collected on the day of the yellow fever booster vaccination. The receptor source for this set is a man aged 30 to 39 who received the YFV17D yellow fever vaccine.

The chain carries TRBV25-1 and TRBJ2-7, with TRBD2 identical over 9 bases. Trimming took 4 bases from V and 3 from J; bases not matched to a gene: 7. The CDR3 covers 15 residues. Looked up from germline, CDR1 is MGHDK and CDR2 is SYGVNS. The CDR3 bases are TGTGCCAGCAGTGCCTCTAGCGGGACCAACTACGAGCAGTACTTC. It codes for CASSASSGTNYEQYF.

The sample holds a few counts of this clonotype. The CDR3 DNA reads TGTGCCAGCAGTCAGAAAGGGGCCTATGGCTACACCTTC. It yields the protein CASSQKGAYGYTF. The V gene is TRBV12-3 or TRBV12-4, the J gene TRBJ1-2; a possible D gene is TRBD1 (5 bases). CDR3 length: 13 amino acids. V was cut by 5 bases and J by 4 bases, with 11 bases left in between.

The chain recombines TRBV12-3 or TRBV12-4 with TRBJ2-1; no clear D gene. The CDR3 totals 12 residues. The V end was cut by 3 bases, the J end by 7 bases, with 7 bases between. CDR3 sequence (DNA): TGTGCCAGCAGTTTCCCCCGAAATGAGCAGTTCTTC. Its translation: CASSFPRNEQFF.

There are many counts of this clonotype. V gene TRBV7-2 combines with J gene TRBJ2-7; 8 nucleotides match TRBD2. The V gene end was trimmed by 2 bases and the J gene end by 3 bases; junction bases not matched to a gene: 9. Germline CDR1 is SGHTA and CDR2 is FQGNSA. CDR3 size: 16 residues. CDR3 in amino acids: CASSLSSGELYYEQYF. DNA of the CDR3: TGTGCCAGCAGCTTAAGTAGCGGGGAACTCTACTACGAGCAGTACTTC.

CDR3 in DNA: TGTGCCAGCTCACCCACAGGGGGAGAGGCCGGTGGCTACACCTTC. It specifies CASSPTGGEAGGYTF. The chain combines TRBV18 with TRBJ1-2, with 8 bases fitting TRBD1. This CDR3 region has 15 residues. V shed 3 bases, J shed 7 bases, and the junction held 10 bases outside the gene matches. Germline values: CDR1 KGHSH, CDR2 LQKENI.

This clonotype came up many times. V gene TRBV20-1 combines with J gene TRBJ1-2; TRBD1 matches at 9 bases. Germline CDR1 and CDR2: DFQATT and SNEGSKA (reference sequence). V trimming: 5 bases; J trimming: 8 bases; junction bases outside the gene matches: 3. This CDR3 contains 11 residues. The CDR3 DNA reads TGCAGTGCTTATGGACAGGGGGGCTACACCTTC. Translated, it gives CSAYGQGGYTF.

The chain is built from TRBV15 and TRBJ1-5; D gene uncertain. Trimming left V 2 bases short and J 4 bases short, with 3 bases between. Germline lookup yields CDR1 LNHNV and CDR2 YYDKDF (reference sequence). The CDR3 has 12 amino acids. The CDR3 region is CATSRPNQPQHF. The DNA of the CDR3 is TGTGCCACCAGCAGACCTAATCAGCCCCAGCATTTT. The whole variable domain, filled in from reference TRBV15 and TRBJ1-5, reads DAMVIQNPRYQVTQFGKPVTLSCSQTLNHNVMYWYQQKSSQAPKLLFHYYDKDFNNEADTPDNFQSRRPNTSFCFLDIRSPGLGDTAMYLCATSRPNQPQHFGDGTRLSIL.